The T cell receptor beta chain under discussion was sequenced for a study of blood T cells in healthy people across ages. A sample-barcoded 5' primer and a J-beta primer mix were used in a second PCR of roughly 6 to 11 cycles. TCRdb re-called the 5' RACE reads through MiXCR, storing one row per CDR3 protein. Altogether about 650,000 distinct CDR3 sequences are present, under 65% being singletons, with the ten largest covering about 13%. This CDR3 is 17 amino acids long. J gave up 6 bases and V 2 bases, and 12 bases lay outside the gene matches. Germline V CDR1 and CDR2: KGHSH, LQKENI. The chain is built from TRBV18 and TRBJ1-5; 8 bases agree with TRBD1. This sequence originates from a woman older than 75 in good health. The sample consisted of blood. The CDR3 DNA follows: TGTGCCAGCTCACCAACGGGGGACAGGTTCCTGGGTCAGCCCCAGCATTTT. This encodes CASSPTGDRFLGQPQHF.